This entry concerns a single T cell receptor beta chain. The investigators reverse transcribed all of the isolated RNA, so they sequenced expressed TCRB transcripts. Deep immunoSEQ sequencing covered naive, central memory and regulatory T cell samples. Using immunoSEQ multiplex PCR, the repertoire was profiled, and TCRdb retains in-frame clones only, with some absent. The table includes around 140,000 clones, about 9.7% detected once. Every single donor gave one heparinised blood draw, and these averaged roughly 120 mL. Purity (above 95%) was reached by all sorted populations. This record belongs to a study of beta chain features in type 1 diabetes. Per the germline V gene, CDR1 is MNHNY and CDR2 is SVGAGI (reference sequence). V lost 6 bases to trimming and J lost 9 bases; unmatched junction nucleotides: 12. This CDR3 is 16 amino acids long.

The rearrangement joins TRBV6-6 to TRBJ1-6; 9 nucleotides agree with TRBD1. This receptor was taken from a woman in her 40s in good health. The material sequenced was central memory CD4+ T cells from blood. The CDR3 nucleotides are TGTGCCAGCAGCTCCAGGCAGGGGACAGGGATTTCACCCCTCCACTTT. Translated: CASSSRQGTGISPLHF.